This T cell receptor beta chain was observed in a study of Ad26.COV2.S vaccination and SARS-CoV-2 variants. The J segment lost 13 bases and the V segment lost 4 bases, leaving 11 bases of the junction unmatched. CDR3 length: 14 amino acids. Germline V gives CDR1 LGHDT, CDR2 YNNKEL (reference sequence). As for treatment: roughly 20 received Ad26.COV2.S at low or high dose, single or two shots; about five received placebo; per-sample allocation not given. It was on day 63 after the first vaccine or placebo injection that samples were taken. Data came from immunoSEQ multiplex PCR; TCRdb stores just in-frame clones and leaves some out. The top ten hold more than 3% of the sample, which has 400,000 or so clones, 88% seen once.

The sequence derives from a person between 18 and 65 years old who received the Ad26.COV2.S COVID-19 vaccine or a placebo. Sequences were derived from peripheral blood, sampled in a trial of Ad26.COV2.S vaccine versus placebo. The J gene is TRBJ2-1, the V gene TRBV3-1 (or the pseudogene TRBV3-2), with TRBD2 identical over 9 bases. The CDR3 here is CASSPQSGGLNQFF. DNA for the CDR3: TGTGCCAGCAGCCCCCAGAGCGGGGGGTTGAACCAGTTCTTC.